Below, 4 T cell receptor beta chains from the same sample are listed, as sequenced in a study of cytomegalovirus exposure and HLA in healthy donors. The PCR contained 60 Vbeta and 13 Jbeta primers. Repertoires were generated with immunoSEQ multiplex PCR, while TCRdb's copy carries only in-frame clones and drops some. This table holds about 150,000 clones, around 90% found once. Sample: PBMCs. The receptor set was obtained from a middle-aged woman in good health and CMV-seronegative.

This CDR3 reads CASSFSLGLEGRGNIQYF. CDR3 sequence (DNA): TGTGCCAGCAGCTTTTCGCTCGGACTAGAGGGCAGAGGAAACATTCAGTACTTC. The V and J genes are TRBV7-9 and TRBJ2-4; 7 nucleotides agree with TRBD2. The CDR3 runs 18 residues. Germline CDR1 is SEHNR and CDR2 is FQNEAQ (reference sequence). V lost 3 bases to trimming and J lost 6 bases; unmatched junction nucleotides: 17.

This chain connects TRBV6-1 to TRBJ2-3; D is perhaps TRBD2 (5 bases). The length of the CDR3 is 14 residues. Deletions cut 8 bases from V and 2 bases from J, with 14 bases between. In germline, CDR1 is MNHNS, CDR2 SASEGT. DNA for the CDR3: TGTGCCAGCCGGAGGTCCAGTCTCACAGATACGCAGTATTTT. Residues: CASRRSSLTDTQYF.

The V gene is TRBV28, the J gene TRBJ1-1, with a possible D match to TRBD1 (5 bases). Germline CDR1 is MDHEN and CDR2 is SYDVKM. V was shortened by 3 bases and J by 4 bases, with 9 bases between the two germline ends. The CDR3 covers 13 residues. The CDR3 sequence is CASSLSGGTEAFF. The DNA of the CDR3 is TGTGCCAGCAGTTTGTCGGGGGGCACTGAAGCTTTCTTT.

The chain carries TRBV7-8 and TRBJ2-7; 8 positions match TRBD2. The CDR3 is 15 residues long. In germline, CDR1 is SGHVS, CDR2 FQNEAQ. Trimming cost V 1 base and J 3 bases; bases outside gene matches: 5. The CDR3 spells CASSLGTSLVYEQYF. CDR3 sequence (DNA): TGTGCCAGCAGCTTAGGGACTAGCCTTGTCTACGAGCAGTACTTC.